This T cell receptor (beta chain) appears in the sequencing data of a study of T cells in narcolepsy (dated by TCRdb to 2017 to 2018). Concerning the study at large: Healthy control donors were enrolled in the study alongside patients who had narcolepsy type 1 or type 2 (NT1, NT2). Autoreactive T cells targeting hypocretin neuron self-antigens (hypocretin, TRIB2) were sought in narcolepsy patients, and TCR Vbeta sequencing was used to track clonotypes in blood and CSF.

For TCR Vbeta sequencing, memory CD4+ T cells were sorted ex vivo from the peripheral blood of both healthy controls and narcolepsy patients. Libraries were prepared through the immunoSEQ multiplex PCR assay. TCRdb retrieved this table from immuneACCESS and kept in-frame rearrangements only. Not all clones are present; in checked studies, unresolved V genes account for under half, and no reason is known for the remainder. This sample is represented by about 41,000 clones; about 91% of them were singletons. The ten largest clones capture 1% to 1.5% of the sample. Trimming takes 4 bases off V and 5 bases off J; junction bases not matched to a gene: 4. The cysteine opens and the phenylalanine closes a CDR3 of 14 amino acids. The retained sequence is limited to the CDR3, 42 bases, with the frame set at the first base. From the germline V gene, CDR1 is SGDLS and CDR2 is YYNGEE. The study at large found these results: Patients and controls had similar numbers of sequenced blood memory CD4+ clonotypes, with averages of approximately 40,000 in patients and some 36,000 in controls. According to the report, autoreactive clonotypes were detected serially in the blood of the same patients and of different patients, but not in healthy controls. Certain blood memory CD4+ repertoires from patients and controls had no sequences that matched autoreactive T cell clones. Plots that compared CSF and blood CD4+ T cell clonotypes from the same patient highlighted HCRT-specific and TRIB2-specific autoreactive clonotypes.

Of note for this clone: The antigen it recognizes is unknown. Base qualities are missing; no much larger clone stands one base away.

The receptor was isolated from a human donor with narcolepsy. Sequencing used CD45RA- memory CD4+ T cells from PBMCs. Sample cell subset or site, as interpreted from the label and publication: memory T cells sorted ex vivo from peripheral blood. This chain is built from TRBV9 and TRBJ2-1; a stretch of 9 junction bases matches TRBD2. The CDR3 sequence is CASSPSGRNNEQFF. The sequence in DNA is TGTGCCAGCAGCCCCAGCGGGAGGAACAATGAGCAGTTCTTC.